A single sample gave rise to the 28 T cell receptor beta chains below, sequenced in a study of blood T cell repertoires in COVID-19. This table comes from immunoSEQ multiplex PCR, and its TCRdb copy is limited to in-frame clones, with some not included. The sample consists of under 200,000 clones, roughly nine tenths of them appearing once. The specimen was peripheral blood. These receptor sequences come from a man in his 70s with active or convalescent COVID-19.

This rearrangement joins TRBV30 to TRBJ1-2; the D gene is possibly TRBD1 (5 bases). The CDR3 extends over 11 amino acids. V was pared by 2 bases and J by 7 bases, with 8 bases between. Germline values: CDR1 GTSNPN, CDR2 SVGIG (reference sequence). The DNA of the CDR3 is TGTGCCTGGAGTAACAGGCTTGGCTACACCTTC. Translation gives CAWSNRLGYTF.

The chain carries TRBV28 and TRBJ2-7; D possibly corresponds to TRBD1 (6 bases). Trimming cost V 6 bases and J 6 bases, with 15 bases left between them. The CDR3 totals 13 residues. Per germline, CDR1 MDHEN and CDR2 SYDVKM. As DNA, the CDR3 is TGTGCCAGCAGAAATACAGGGTTTTCCGAGCAGTACTTC. It codes for CASRNTGFSEQYF.

The genes are TRBV6-2 or TRBV6-3 and TRBJ1-6; the D is unclear. Germline V gene lookup returns CDR1 MNHEY and CDR2 SVGEGT. V was shortened by 4 bases and J by 10 bases, with 17 bases between the two germline ends. The CDR3 extends over 15 amino acids. CDR3 in DNA: TGTGCCAGCAGTTTTAGTAGAGGCAGAGACTCACCCCTCCACTTT. It specifies CASSFSRGRDSPLHF.

This chain connects TRBV2 to TRBJ2-1; TRBD2 matches 9 bases. V trimming: 3 bases; J trimming: 7 bases; junction bases outside the gene matches: 7. CDR3 size: 15 residues. CDR1 and CDR2 from the germline V gene are SNHLY and FYNNEI. For the CDR3, the DNA is TGTGCCAGCAGTGATATAGGACTAGCGCAAAATGAGCAGTTCTTC. It translates to CASSDIGLAQNEQFF.

DNA of the CDR3: TGTGCCAGTAGTATTCACAAGGACAGGGCCACTGAAGCTTTCTTT. It yields the protein CASSIHKDRATEAFF. The chain couples TRBV19 to TRBJ1-1; the match to TRBD1 covers 8 bases. The V gene end was trimmed by 3 bases and the J gene end by 4 bases; junction bases not matched to a gene: 7. The germline gives CDR1 LNHDA, CDR2 SQIVND (reference sequence). The CDR3 sequence is 15 residues long.

This clone was picked up a small number of times. The chain has TRBV2 and TRBJ2-6; D gene uncertain. V lost 5 bases to trimming and J lost 0 bases, with 8 bases between them. The CDR3 spans 15 residues. Looked up from germline, CDR1 is SNHLY and CDR2 is FYNNEI. The CDR3 reads CASSQDRSGANVLTF. CDR3 nucleotides: TGTGCCAGCAGTCAAGATCGCTCTGGGGCCAACGTCCTGACTTTC.

The chain employs TRBV11-2 and TRBJ2-3, with D hard to call. CDR3 size: 17 residues. Trimming removed 0 bases at V and 4 bases at J, with 17 bases between. Germline loops: CDR1 SGHAT, CDR2 FQNNGV. CDR3 amino acids: CASSLDQVGVQADTQYF. In DNA form, the CDR3 reads TGTGCCAGCAGCTTAGATCAAGTGGGCGTTCAGGCAGATACGCAGTATTTT.

The chain couples TRBV5-4 to TRBJ2-1, with 14 bases aligning to TRBD2. J lost 8 bases, V lost 0 bases, and 7 bases had no gene match. Germline V gives CDR1 SGHNT, CDR2 YYREEE (reference sequence). This CDR3 has 17 residues. The CDR3 sequence: CASSLALRTSGRHEQFF. The CDR3 DNA reads TGTGCCAGCAGCTTGGCTCTTCGGACTAGCGGGAGGCATGAGCAGTTCTTC. Variable domain in full (rest from reference TRBV5-4 and TRBJ2-1): ETGVTQSPTHLIKTRGQQVTLRCSSQSGHNTVSWYQQALGQGPQFIFQYYREEENGRGNFPPRFSGLQFPNYSSELNVNALELDDSALYLCASSLALRTSGRHEQFFGPGTRLTVL.

The rearrangement links TRBV28 to TRBJ1-6; D is unresolved. Germline lookup yields CDR1 MDHEN and CDR2 SYDVKM. V was cut by 9 bases and J by 0 bases, with 3 bases left in between. The CDR3 totals 12 residues. The DNA of the CDR3 is TGTGCCAGGAGCTCCTATAATTCACCCCTCCACTTT. It encodes CARSSYNSPLHF.

This chain links TRBV7-9 with TRBJ2-7, with no clear D. This CDR3 is built from 12 residues. In germline, CDR1 is SEHNR, CDR2 FQNEAQ (reference sequence). The germline V and J ends were trimmed by 5 bases and 0 bases, with 5 bases remaining between them. CDR3 DNA sequence: TGTGCCAGCAGCCGGAGCTCCTACGAGCAGTACTTC. It codes for CASSRSSYEQYF.

V gene TRBV3-1 (or the pseudogene TRBV3-2) combines with J gene TRBJ1-6; 11 bases align to TRBD1. V dropped 4 bases and J dropped 8; count of bases not matched to a gene: 4. The length of the CDR3 is 15 residues. Germline values: CDR1 LGHDT, CDR2 YNNKEL (reference sequence). The CDR3 spells CASSLGQGAYSPLHF. CDR3 coding DNA: TGTGCCAGCAGCCTTGGACAGGGGGCGTATTCACCCCTCCACTTT.

The chain combines TRBV6-1 with TRBJ1-2, with TRBD1 matching over 7 bases. The V segment lost 2 bases and the J segment 4 bases; nucleotides outside the gene matches: 13. Germline V gene lookup returns CDR1 MNHNS and CDR2 SASEGT. This CDR3 comprises 17 residues. The CDR3, as DNA: TGTGCCAGCAGTGAATTCGTTTGGTCAGGGGGGAGCTATGGCTACACCTTC. The encoded protein is CASSEFVWSGGSYGYTF.

The chain combines TRBV7-6 with TRBJ2-1; perhaps TRBD2 as D (5 bases). The CDR3 covers 17 residues. V dropped 1 base and J dropped 0 bases, with 13 bases sitting between them. Germline V gene data show CDR1 as SGHVS and CDR2 as FNYEAQ. The chain's CDR3 is CASSLETTQSSYNEQFF. CDR3 nucleotides: TGTGCCAGCAGCTTAGAGACTACCCAGAGCTCCTACAATGAGCAGTTCTTC.

The chain has TRBV29-1 and TRBJ1-5, with D maybe TRBD1 (6 bases). The ends were cut back, 3 bases at V and 7 bases at J, with 16 bases in the middle. Germline V gene sequence: CDR1 SQVTM, CDR2 ANQGSEA. This CDR3 is built from 14 residues. CDR3 in amino acids: CSVDGGQSRQPQHF. CDR3 nucleotides: TGCAGCGTTGATGGAGGACAGTCCAGGCAGCCCCAGCATTTT.

V usage is TRBV19 and J usage is TRBJ1-2, with 11 bases aligning to TRBD1. V dropped 6 bases and J dropped 3; count of bases not matched to a gene: 0. The CDR3 extends over 13 amino acids. Germline lookup yields CDR1 LNHDA and CDR2 SQIVND (reference sequence). This CDR3 reads CASRGQGDYGYTF. The CDR3 DNA follows: TGTGCCAGTAGGGGACAGGGGGACTATGGCTACACCTTC.

The rearrangement joins TRBV11-2 to TRBJ2-7, with a tentative D call TRBD2 (5 bases). CDR1 SGHAT and CDR2 FQNNGV come from the germline V gene. CDR3 length: 15 amino acids. Trimming left V 1 base short and J 4 bases short, with 14 bases between. CDR3 in DNA: TGTGCCAGCAGCTTAGGGGCGGGCCCCTTTTACGAGCAGTACTTC. Its translation: CASSLGAGPFYEQYF.

The rearrangement links TRBV3-1 (or the pseudogene TRBV3-2) to TRBJ1-2; TRBD1 might be the D (6 bases). The CDR3 covers 14 residues. The V and J ends lost 4 bases and 4 bases respectively, with 13 bases between them. CDR1 is LGHDT, CDR2 YNNKEL, per germline (reference sequence). The CDR3 is CASSLSGQIYGYTF. CDR3 sequence (DNA): TGTGCCAGCAGCCTAAGTGGACAGATCTATGGCTACACCTTC.

V and J are TRBV18 and TRBJ2-5, with D perhaps TRBD2 (5 bases). Trimming removed 3 bases from V and 1 base from J, with 15 bases in between. The CDR3 length is 16 residues. Germline CDR1 reads KGHSH; CDR2 reads LQKENI. CDR3 sequence: CASSPLPRTGQETQYF. In nucleotides, the CDR3 is TGTGCCAGCTCACCCTTACCTAGGACTGGCCAAGAGACCCAGTACTTC.

This clone was seen ten or more times. The chain uses TRBV14 and TRBJ2-1; D not certain. There are 13 residues in the CDR3. Trimming left V 0 bases short and J 7 bases short, with 7 bases between. CDR1 SGHDN and CDR2 FVKESK come from the germline V gene. Here the CDR3 reads CASSQDFRNEQFF. In nucleotides, the CDR3 is TGTGCCAGCAGCCAAGATTTCCGTAATGAGCAGTTCTTC.

This rearrangement joins TRBV10-1 to TRBJ2-1, with D unclear. This CDR3 is 14 amino acids long. V lost 4 bases and J 0 bases, leaving 7 bases between the germline ends. From germline, CDR1 is WNHNN and CDR2 SYGVQD (reference sequence). CDR3 in DNA: TGCGCCAGCAGTGTTGGCGGCTCCTACAATGAGCAGTTCTTC. Its protein product is CASSVGGSYNEQFF.

This CDR3 is CASSLSPTGGALYGYTF. The CDR3 DNA reads as TGTGCCAGCAGCTTATCCCCAACAGGGGGGGCACTATATGGCTACACCTTC. V is TRBV7-9 and J is TRBJ1-2; 8 bases align to TRBD1. The V and J ends lost 2 bases and 5 bases, in that order; junction bases with no gene match: 13. This CDR3 is 17 amino acids long. Germline assignment: CDR1 SEHNR and CDR2 FQNEAQ (reference sequence).

The CDR3 DNA is TGTGCCACCGTACCCGGGACAGTTTCTTACACCTTC. Its protein is CATVPGTVSYTF. The V and J genes are TRBV25-1 and TRBJ1-2, with 7 bases matching TRBD1. This CDR3 has 12 amino acids. V lost 10 bases to trimming and J lost 11 bases; unmatched junction nucleotides: 13. CDR1 MGHDK and CDR2 SYGVNS come from the germline V gene.

The chain employs TRBV3-1 (or the pseudogene TRBV3-2) and TRBJ1-2; D possibly corresponds to TRBD1 (6 bases). V was cut by 1 base and J by 4 bases, with 16 bases left in between. The CDR3 runs 16 residues. CDR1 is LGHDT and CDR2 is YNNKEL in the germline V gene (reference sequence). CDR3 in DNA: TGTGCCAGCAGCCAAGTCGGGGGGCGCGATGTCTATGGCTACACCTTC. It translates to CASSQVGGRDVYGYTF.

This clone came up a few times. The chain has TRBV12-3 or TRBV12-4 and TRBJ1-2, with no clear D. V was cut by 6 bases and J by 8 bases, with 16 bases left in between. The CDR3 spans 13 residues. The CDR3 region is CASSPDQAFGYTF. The CDR3 DNA reads TGTGCCAGCAGCCCAGACCAGGCCTTCGGCTACACCTTC.

V usage is TRBV24-1 and J usage is TRBJ2-4; possibly TRBD1 for D (5 bases). Looked up from germline, CDR1 is KGHDR and CDR2 is SFDVKD. The CDR3 has 13 amino acids. Trimming stripped 7 bases from V and 6 bases from J, with 12 bases between. The CDR3 coding sequence is TGTGCCACCAGCGAGACAGTTGGAAACATTCAGTACTTC. Protein sequence: CATSETVGNIQYF.

This chain connects TRBV1 to TRBJ2-5; the table assigns TRBD2, which was not confirmed against the DNA. TRBV1 is marked as a pseudogene. The CDR3 contains 19 residues. CDR3 sequence (DNA): TGCACCAGCAGCCAAGACCCGTGGGCTAGCCACACGTACCAAGAGACCCAGTACTTC. Translation gives CTSSQDPWASHTYQETQYF.

The chain employs TRBV27 and TRBJ2-1, with a possible D match to TRBD1 (6 bases). Germline CDR1 MNHEY, CDR2 SMNVEV (reference sequence). The CDR3 extends over 17 amino acids. V was pared by 6 bases and J by 9 bases, with 27 bases between. In DNA form, the CDR3 reads TGTGCCAGCAGACCGGGGTATGGGGGCCTAAACAGAAGTGAGCAGTTCTTC. It specifies CASRPGYGGLNRSEQFF.

The chain has TRBV28 and TRBJ1-2, with a tentative D call TRBD1 (5 bases). V gave up 7 bases and J gave up 4 bases, with 22 bases separating them. This CDR3 comprises 16 residues. The germline V gene encodes CDR1 MDHEN and CDR2 SYDVKM. DNA of the CDR3: TGTGCCAGCAAGACGGGACTGGGGGGGACTCTCTATGGCTACACCTTC. It specifies CASKTGLGGTLYGYTF.